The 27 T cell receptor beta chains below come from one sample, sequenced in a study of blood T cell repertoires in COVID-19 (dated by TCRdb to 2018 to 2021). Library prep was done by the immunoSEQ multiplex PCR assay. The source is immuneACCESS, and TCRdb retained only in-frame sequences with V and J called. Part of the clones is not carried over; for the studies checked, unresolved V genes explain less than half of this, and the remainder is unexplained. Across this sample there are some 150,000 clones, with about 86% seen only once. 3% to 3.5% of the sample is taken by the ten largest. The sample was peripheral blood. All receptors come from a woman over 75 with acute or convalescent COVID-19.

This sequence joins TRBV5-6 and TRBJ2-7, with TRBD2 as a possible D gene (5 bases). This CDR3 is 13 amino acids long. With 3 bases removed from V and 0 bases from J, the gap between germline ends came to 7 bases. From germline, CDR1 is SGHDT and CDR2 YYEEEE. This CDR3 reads CASSSTISYEQYF. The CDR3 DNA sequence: TGTGCCAGCAGCTCGACTATCTCCTACGAGCAGTACTTC.

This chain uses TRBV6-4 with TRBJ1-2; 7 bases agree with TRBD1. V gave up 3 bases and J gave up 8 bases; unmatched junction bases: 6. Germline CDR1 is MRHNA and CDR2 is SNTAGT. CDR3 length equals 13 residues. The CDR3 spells CASSEAQGTGYTF. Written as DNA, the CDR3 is TGTGCCAGCAGTGAAGCACAGGGGACCGGCTACACCTTC.

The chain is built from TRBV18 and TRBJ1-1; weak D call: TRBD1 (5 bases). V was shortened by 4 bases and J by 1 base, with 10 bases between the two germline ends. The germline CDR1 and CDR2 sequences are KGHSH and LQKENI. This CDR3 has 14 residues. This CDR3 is CASSLMTENTEAFF. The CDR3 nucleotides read TGTGCCAGCTCACTAATGACAGAGAACACTGAAGCTTTCTTT.

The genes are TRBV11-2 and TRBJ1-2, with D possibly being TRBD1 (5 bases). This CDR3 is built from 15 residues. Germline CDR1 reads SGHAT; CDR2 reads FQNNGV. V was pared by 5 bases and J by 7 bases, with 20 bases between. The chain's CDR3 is CASSPPRRGYTGYTF. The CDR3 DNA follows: TGTGCCAGCAGCCCACCGAGGAGGGGCTACACTGGCTACACCTTC. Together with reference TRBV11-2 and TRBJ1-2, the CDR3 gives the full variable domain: EAGVAQSPRYKIIEKRQSVAFWCNPISGHATLYWYQQILGQGPKLLIQFQNNGVVDDSQLPKDRFSAERLKGVDSTLKIQPAKLEDSAVYLCASSPPRRGYTGYTFGSGTRLTVV.

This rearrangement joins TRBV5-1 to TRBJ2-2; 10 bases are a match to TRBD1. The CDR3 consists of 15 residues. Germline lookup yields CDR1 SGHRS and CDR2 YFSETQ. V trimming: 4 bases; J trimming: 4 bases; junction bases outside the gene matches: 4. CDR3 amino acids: CASSPGTGATGELFF. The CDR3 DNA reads TGCGCCAGCAGCCCAGGGACAGGGGCCACCGGGGAGCTGTTTTTT.

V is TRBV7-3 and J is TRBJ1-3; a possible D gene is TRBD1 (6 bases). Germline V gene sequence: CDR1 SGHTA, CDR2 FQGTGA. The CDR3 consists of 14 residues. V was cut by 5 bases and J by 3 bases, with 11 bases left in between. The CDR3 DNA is TGTGCCAGCAGCCAACAGGGCGGTGGAAACACCATATATTTT. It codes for CASSQQGGGNTIYF.

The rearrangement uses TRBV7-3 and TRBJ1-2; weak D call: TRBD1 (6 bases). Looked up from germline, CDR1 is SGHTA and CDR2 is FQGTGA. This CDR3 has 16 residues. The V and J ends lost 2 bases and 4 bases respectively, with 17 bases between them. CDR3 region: CASSLHPGGAAYGYTF. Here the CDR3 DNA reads TGTGCCAGCAGCTTACATCCCGGGGGGGCAGCCTATGGCTACACCTTC.

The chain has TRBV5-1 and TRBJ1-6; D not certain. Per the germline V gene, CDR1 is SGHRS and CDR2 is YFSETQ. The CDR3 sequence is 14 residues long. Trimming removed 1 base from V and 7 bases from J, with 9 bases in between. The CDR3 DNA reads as TGCGCCAGCAGCTTGACTGCCGGGAATTCACCCCTCCACTTT. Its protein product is CASSLTAGNSPLHF.

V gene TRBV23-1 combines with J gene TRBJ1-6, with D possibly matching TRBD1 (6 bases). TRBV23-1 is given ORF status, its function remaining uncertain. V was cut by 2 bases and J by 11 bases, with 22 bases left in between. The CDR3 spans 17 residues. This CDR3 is CASSQPRQAGLDPPLHF. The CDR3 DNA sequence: TGCGCCAGCAGTCAACCACGACAGGCGGGTTTGGATCCACCCCTCCACTTT.

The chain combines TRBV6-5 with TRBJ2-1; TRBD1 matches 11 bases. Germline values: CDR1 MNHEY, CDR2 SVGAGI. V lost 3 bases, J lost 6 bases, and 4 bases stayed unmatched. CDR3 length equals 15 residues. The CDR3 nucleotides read TGTGCCAGCAGTTATCCCGGGACAGGGGGCAATGAGCAGTTCTTC. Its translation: CASSYPGTGGNEQFF.

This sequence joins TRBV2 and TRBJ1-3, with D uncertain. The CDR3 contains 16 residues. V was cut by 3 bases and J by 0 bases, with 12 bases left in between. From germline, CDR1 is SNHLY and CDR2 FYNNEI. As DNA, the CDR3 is TGTGCCAGCAGTGATCGTGGCGGGGACTCTGGAAACACCATATATTTT. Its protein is CASSDRGGDSGNTIYF.

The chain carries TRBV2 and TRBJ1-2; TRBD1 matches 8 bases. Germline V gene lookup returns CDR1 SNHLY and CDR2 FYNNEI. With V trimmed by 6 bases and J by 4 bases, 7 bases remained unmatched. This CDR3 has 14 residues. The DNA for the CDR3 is TGTGCCAGCAGCGCAGGGGGCAGGAGCTATGGCTACACCTTC. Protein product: CASSAGGRSYGYTF.

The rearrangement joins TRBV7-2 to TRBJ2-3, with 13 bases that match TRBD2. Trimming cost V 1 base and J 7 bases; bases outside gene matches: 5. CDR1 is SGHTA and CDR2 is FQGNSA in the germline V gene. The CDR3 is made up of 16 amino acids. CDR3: CASSLVTSGGTYTQYF. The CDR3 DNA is TGTGCCAGCAGCTTAGTGACTAGCGGGGGGACTTATACGCAGTATTTT.

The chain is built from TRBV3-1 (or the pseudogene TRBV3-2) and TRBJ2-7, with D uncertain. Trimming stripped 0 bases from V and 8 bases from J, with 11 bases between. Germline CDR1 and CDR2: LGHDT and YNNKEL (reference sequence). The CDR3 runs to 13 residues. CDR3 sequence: CASSQERRSQQYF. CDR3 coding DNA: TGTGCCAGCAGCCAAGAGAGGCGTTCACAGCAGTACTTC.

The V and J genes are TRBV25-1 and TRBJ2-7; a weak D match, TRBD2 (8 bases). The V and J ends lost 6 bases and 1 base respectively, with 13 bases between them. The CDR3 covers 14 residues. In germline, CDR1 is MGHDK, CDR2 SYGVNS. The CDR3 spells CASSGRGQSYEQYF. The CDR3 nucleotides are TGTGCCAGCAGCGGGAGGGGGCAATCCTACGAGCAGTACTTC.

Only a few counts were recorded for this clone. This chain's CDR3 is CAWADSPLEGYTF. The CDR3 DNA reads as TGTGCCTGGGCCGACAGCCCCCTAGAGGGCTACACCTTC. The gene calls are TRBV30 and TRBJ1-2, with D maybe TRBD1 (5 bases). The V gene's germline CDR1 is GTSNPN and CDR2 SVGIG (reference sequence). Between the trimmed V and J ends, which lost 5 bases and 8 bases, there was a span of 18 bases. The CDR3 covers 13 residues.

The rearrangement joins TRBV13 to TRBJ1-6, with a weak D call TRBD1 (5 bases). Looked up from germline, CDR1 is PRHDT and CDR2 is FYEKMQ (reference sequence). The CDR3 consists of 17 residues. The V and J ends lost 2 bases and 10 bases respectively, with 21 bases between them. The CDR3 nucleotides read TGTGCCAGCAGCTTATTAGGGGCCCACGGTCCCGGGTCACCCCTCCACTTT. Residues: CASSLLGAHGPGSPLHF.

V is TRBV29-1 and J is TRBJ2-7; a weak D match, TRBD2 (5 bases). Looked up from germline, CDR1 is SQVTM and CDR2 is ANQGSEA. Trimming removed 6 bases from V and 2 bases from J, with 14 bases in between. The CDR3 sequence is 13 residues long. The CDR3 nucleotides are TGCAGCGTCAGAACCGGGGATACCTACGAGCAGTACTTC. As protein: CSVRTGDTYEQYF.

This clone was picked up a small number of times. CDR3 amino acids: CASSTTDPQETQYF. In nucleotides, the CDR3 is TGCGCCAGCAGCACAACCGATCCCCAAGAGACCCAGTACTTC. The J gene is TRBJ2-5, the V gene TRBV5-1, with D unresolved. The CDR3 covers 14 residues. V gave up 4 bases and J gave up 1 base, with 11 bases separating them. Germline loops: CDR1 SGHRS, CDR2 YFSETQ. The variable domain in full, completed from reference TRBV5-1 and TRBJ2-5, reads KAGVTQTPRYLIKTRGQQVTLSCSPISGHRSVSWYQQTPGQGLQFLFEYFSETQRNKGNFPGRFSGRQFSNSRSEMNVSTLELGDSALYLCASSTTDPQETQYFGPGTRLLVL.

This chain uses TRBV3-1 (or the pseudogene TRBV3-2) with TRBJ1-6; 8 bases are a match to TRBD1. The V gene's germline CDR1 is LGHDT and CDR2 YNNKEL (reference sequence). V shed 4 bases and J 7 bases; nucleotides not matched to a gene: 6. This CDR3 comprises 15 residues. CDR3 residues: CASSPPGQENSPLHF. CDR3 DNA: TGTGCCAGCAGCCCGCCGGGACAGGAAAATTCACCCCTCCACTTT.

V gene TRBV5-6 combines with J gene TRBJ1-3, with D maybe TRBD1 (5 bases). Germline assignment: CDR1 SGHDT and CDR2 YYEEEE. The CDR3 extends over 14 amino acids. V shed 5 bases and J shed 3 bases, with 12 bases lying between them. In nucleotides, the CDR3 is TGTGCCAGCAGTCCTCAGGGAGGTGGAAACACCATATATTTT. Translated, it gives CASSPQGGGNTIYF.

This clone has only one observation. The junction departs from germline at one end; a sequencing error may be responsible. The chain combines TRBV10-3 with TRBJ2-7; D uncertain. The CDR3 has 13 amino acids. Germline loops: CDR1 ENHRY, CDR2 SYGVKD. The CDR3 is CAIREFNSYEQYF. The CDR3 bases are TGTGCCATCAGAGAGTTCAACTCCTACGAGCAGTACTTC.

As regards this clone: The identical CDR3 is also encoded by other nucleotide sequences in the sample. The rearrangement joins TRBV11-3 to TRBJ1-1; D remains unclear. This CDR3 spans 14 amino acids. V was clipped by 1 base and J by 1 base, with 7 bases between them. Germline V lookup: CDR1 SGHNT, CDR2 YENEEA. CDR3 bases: TGTGCCAGCAGCTTAGGTGGGCAGAACACTGAAGCTTTCTTT. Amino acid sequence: CASSLGGQNTEAFF.

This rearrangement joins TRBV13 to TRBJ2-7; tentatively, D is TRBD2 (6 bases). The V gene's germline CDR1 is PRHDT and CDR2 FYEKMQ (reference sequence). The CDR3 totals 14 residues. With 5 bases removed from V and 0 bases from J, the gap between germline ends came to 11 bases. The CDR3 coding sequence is TGTGCCAGCAGCCCCCCGACTAGCTCCTACGAGCAGTACTTC. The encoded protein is CASSPPTSSYEQYF.

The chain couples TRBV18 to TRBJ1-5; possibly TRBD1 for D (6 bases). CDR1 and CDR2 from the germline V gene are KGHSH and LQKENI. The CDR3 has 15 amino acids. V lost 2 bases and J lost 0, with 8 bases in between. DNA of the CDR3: TGTGCCAGCTCACCATCAGGGGATAGCAATCAGCCCCAGCATTTT. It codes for CASSPSGDSNQPQHF.

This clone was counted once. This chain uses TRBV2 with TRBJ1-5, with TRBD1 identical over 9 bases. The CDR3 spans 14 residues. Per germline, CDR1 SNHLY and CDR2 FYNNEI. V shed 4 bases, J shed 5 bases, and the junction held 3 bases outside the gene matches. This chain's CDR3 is CASSVWTGDQPQHF. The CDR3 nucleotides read TGTGCCAGCAGTGTCTGGACAGGGGATCAGCCCCAGCATTTT.

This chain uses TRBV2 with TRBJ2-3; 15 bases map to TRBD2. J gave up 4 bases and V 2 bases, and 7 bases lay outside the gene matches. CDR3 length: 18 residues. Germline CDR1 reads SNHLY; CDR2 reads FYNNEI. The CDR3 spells CASSERRTSGGASDTQYF. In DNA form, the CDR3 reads TGTGCCAGCAGTGAACGAAGGACTAGCGGGGGGGCGTCAGATACGCAGTATTTT.